What follows are 30 T cell receptor beta chains derived from one specimen sequenced in a study of T cells after posttransplantation cyclophosphamide. Here immunoSEQ multiplex PCR was the method, and the copy in TCRdb shows in-frame clones only, minus some. The data show about 18,000 clones, with approximately 87% seen just once and over 7.5% held by the top ten. The sample taken for sequencing was memory CD4+ T cells sorted from blood. These receptors were collected from a man aged 25 to 40 in good health and a related stem cell transplant donor.

The chain recombines TRBV5-4 with TRBJ2-1; D not certain. Germline values: CDR1 SGHNT, CDR2 YYREEE (reference sequence). Deletions cut 4 bases from V and 8 bases from J, with 13 bases between. This CDR3 has 13 residues. The CDR3 protein is CASSLNAQDEQFF. The CDR3 DNA sequence: TGTGCCAGCAGCCTTAACGCCCAGGATGAGCAGTTCTTC.

The chain links TRBV18 to TRBJ2-3; a possible D gene is TRBD1 (7 bases). V lost 3 bases and J 8 bases, leaving 15 bases between the germline ends. This CDR3 is built from 14 residues. The germline V gene encodes CDR1 KGHSH and CDR2 LQKENI. The CDR3 reads CASSPPSQGGTQYF. The CDR3 DNA reads TGTGCCAGCTCACCTCCCTCCCAGGGGGGTACGCAGTATTTT.

The genes are TRBV5-1 and TRBJ1-6; maybe TRBD1 (5 bases). V shed 0 bases and J shed 9 bases, with 13 bases lying between them. The length of the CDR3 is 15 residues. Germline values: CDR1 SGHRS, CDR2 YFSETQ. The CDR3 region has the DNA TGCGCCAGCAGCTTGGCCGGGGGGATTGGTTCACCCCTCCACTTT. It encodes CASSLAGGIGSPLHF.

This chain uses TRBV7-2 with TRBJ2-7; 14 positions match TRBD2. Per germline, CDR1 SGHTA and CDR2 FQGNSA. This CDR3 is built from 17 residues. With V trimmed by 5 bases and J by 4 bases, 10 bases remained unmatched. The CDR3 sequence is CASSPGAGTSGGYEQYF. The CDR3, as DNA: TGTGCCAGCAGCCCTGGAGCCGGGACTAGCGGGGGATACGAGCAGTACTTC. The variable domain in full, completed from reference TRBV7-2 and TRBJ2-7, reads GAGVSQSPSNKVTEKGKDVELRCDPISGHTALYWYRQSLGQGLEFLIYFQGNSAPDKSGLPSDRFSAERTGGSVSTLTIQRTQQEDSAVYLCASSPGAGTSGGYEQYFGPGTRLTVT.

V usage is TRBV14 and J usage is TRBJ2-3; 8 bases match TRBD2. The germline CDR1 and CDR2 sequences are SGHDN and FVKESK. With V trimmed by 2 bases and J by 4 bases, 11 bases remained unmatched. This CDR3 contains 17 residues. The CDR3 spells CASSQNSGGYDADTQYF. In DNA, the CDR3 is TGTGCCAGCAGCCAAAACTCGGGGGGGTATGACGCAGATACGCAGTATTTT.

The count of this clone is one. This chain links TRBV18 with TRBJ2-7; 8 nucleotides match TRBD1. Trimming removed 0 bases from V and 6 bases from J; junction bases left unmatched: 7. The length of the CDR3 is 15 residues. The germline CDR1 and CDR2 sequences are KGHSH and LQKENI. In DNA form, the CDR3 reads TGTGCCAGCTCACCACCCGGCAGGGGGCAAGGCGAGCAGTACTTC. Its protein is CASSPPGRGQGEQYF.

The CDR3 DNA follows: TGTGCCAGCAGCCTCGGGACTAGCGGGGGGGATACGCAGTATTTT. Its protein product is CASSLGTSGGDTQYF. The V call is TRBV7-9, the J call TRBJ2-3; the match to TRBD2 covers 15 bases. CDR1 SEHNR and CDR2 FQNEAQ come from the germline V gene (reference sequence). The CDR3 consists of 15 residues. V trimming: 5 bases; J trimming: 6 bases; junction bases outside the gene matches: 3. Full variable domain (missing parts from reference TRBV7-9 and TRBJ2-3): DTGVSQNPRHKITKRGQNVTFRCDPISEHNRLYWYRQTLGQGPEFLTYFQNEAQLEKSRLLSDRFSAERPKGSFSTLEIQRTEQGDSAMYLCASSLGTSGGDTQYFGPGTRLTVL.

CDR3: CASRERPGQVNQPQHF. DNA for the CDR3: TGTGCCAGCAGGGAGAGACCGGGACAGGTAAATCAGCCCCAGCATTTT. The chain links TRBV2 to TRBJ1-5; 8 nucleotides match TRBD1. The CDR3 runs 16 residues. V lost 6 bases and J lost 4; bases outside the gene matches: 11. Looked up from germline, CDR1 is SNHLY and CDR2 is FYNNEI.

The rearrangement uses TRBV7-3 and TRBJ1-1, with unresolved D. Deletions cut 3 bases from V and 3 bases from J, with 14 bases between. The CDR3 runs 15 residues. Germline values: CDR1 SGHTA, CDR2 FQGTGA. CDR3 DNA: TGTGCCAGCAGCTTTTCCCCGGCGGCGGACACTGAAGCTTTCTTT. Translation: CASSFSPAADTEAFF.

This clone was counted once. V and J are TRBV5-4 and TRBJ2-3, with D possibly being TRBD2 (7 bases). The CDR3 runs to 15 residues. Germline V gene lookup returns CDR1 SGHNT and CDR2 YYREEE (reference sequence). Trimming left V 7 bases short and J 0 bases short, with 15 bases between. The CDR3 sequence: CASARGGPSTDTQYF. DNA for the CDR3: TGTGCCAGCGCTAGGGGGGGCCCTAGCACAGATACGCAGTATTTT.

This sequence joins TRBV29-1 and TRBJ1-6; TRBD1 aligns across 10 bases. In germline, CDR1 is SQVTM, CDR2 ANQGSEA. The CDR3 is 15 amino acids. The V gene end was trimmed by 6 bases and the J gene end by 5 bases; junction bases not matched to a gene: 7. Written as DNA, the CDR3 is TGCAGCGTCCGACAGGGGGCCTCTAATAATTCACCCCTCCACTTT. This encodes CSVRQGASNNSPLHF.

V and J are TRBV5-1 and TRBJ2-2, with 10 bases matching TRBD2. V shed 2 bases, J shed 5 bases, and the junction held 6 bases outside the gene matches. Germline assignment: CDR1 SGHRS and CDR2 YFSETQ. This CDR3 contains 16 residues. The CDR3 reads CASSLKRGGKTGELFF. The CDR3 DNA reads as TGCGCCAGCAGCTTAAAGCGGGGGGGCAAAACCGGGGAGCTGTTTTTT.

The gene calls are TRBV5-5 and TRBJ2-5, with D possibly being TRBD1 (6 bases). Trimming took 0 bases from V and 4 from J, leaving 13 bases between them. The CDR3 runs to 15 residues. Germline V lookup: CDR1 SGHKS, CDR2 YYEKEE (reference sequence). CDR3 protein: CASSLDRVGAETQYF. The DNA of the CDR3 is TGTGCCAGCAGCTTGGACAGGGTCGGAGCAGAGACCCAGTACTTC. Full variable domain (outside the CDR3, taken from reference TRBV5-5 and TRBJ2-5): DAGVTQSPTHLIKTRGQQVTLRCSPISGHKSVSWYQQVLGQGPQFIFQYYEKEERGRGNFPDRFSARQFPNYSSELNVNALLLGDSALYLCASSLDRVGAETQYFGPGTRLLVL.

As to this clone: Germline and junction disagree at one end, which may indicate a read error. In nucleotides, the CDR3 is TGTGCCAGCAGATCCCAGGCCAGAAACATTCAGTACTTC. This sequence encodes CASRSQARNIQYF. The chain has TRBV6-1 and TRBJ2-4; D not certain. The CDR3 has 13 residues. The germline CDR1 and CDR2 sequences are MNHNS and SASEGT.

The rearrangement links TRBV11-2 to TRBJ2-5, with TRBD1 identical over 7 bases. This CDR3 contains 16 residues. Per the germline V gene, CDR1 is SGHAT and CDR2 is FQNNGV. Trimming removed 2 bases from V and 5 bases from J; junction bases left unmatched: 11. In DNA, the CDR3 is TGTGCCAGCAGCTTATCGGAAGGGGGCGCGTGGGAGACCCAGTACTTC. This encodes CASSLSEGGAWETQYF.

This clone was detected a few times. One end of the junction fails to match germline, which may point to a read error. The chain couples TRBV2 to TRBJ2-2, with D hard to call. Germline values: CDR1 SNHLY, CDR2 FYNNEI. The CDR3 consists of 15 residues. CDR3 in amino acids: CASREAFANTGELFF. Here the CDR3 DNA reads TGTGCCAGCAGGGAAGCGTTCGCGAACACCGGGGAGCTGTTTTTT. The variable domain in full, completed from reference TRBV2 and TRBJ2-2, reads EPEVTQTPSHQVTQMGQEVILRCVPISNHLYFYWYRQILGQKVEFLVSFYNNEISEKSEIFDDQFSVERPDGSNFTLKIRSTKLEDSAMYFCASREAFANTGELFFGEGSRLTVL.

This rearrangement joins TRBV6-6 to TRBJ1-5; a possible D gene is TRBD1 (5 bases). Trimming pared 0 bases from V and 3 bases from J, leaving 9 bases between. This CDR3 region has 15 residues. Germline-derived CDR1 and CDR2 are MNHNY and SVGAGI (reference sequence). The CDR3 DNA reads TGTGCCAGCAGTTACTCACAGGAAGACAATCAGCCCCAGCATTTT. Translation: CASSYSQEDNQPQHF.

The CDR3 region is CASSLMRDGEQYF. CDR3 nucleotides: TGTGCCAGCAGCTTAATGCGGGACGGTGAGCAGTACTTC. The chain employs TRBV7-3 and TRBJ2-7; TRBD2 might be the D (6 bases). Germline-derived CDR1 and CDR2 are SGHTA and FQGTGA. Deletions cut 1 base from V and 7 bases from J, with 11 bases between. This CDR3 is built from 13 residues. The full variable domain, with the rest looked up from reference TRBV7-3 and TRBJ2-7, is GAGVSQTPSNKVTEKGKYVELRCDPISGHTALYWYRQSLGQGPEFLIYFQGTGAADDSGLPNDRFFAVRPEGSVSTLKIQRTERGDSAVYLCASSLMRDGEQYFGPGTRLTVT.

This clone was counted once. The chain employs TRBV15 and TRBJ2-3; D perhaps matches TRBD2 (5 bases). CDR1 is LNHNV, CDR2 YYDKDF, per germline (reference sequence). CDR3 length: 14 residues. The V gene lost 4 bases and the J gene lost 2 bases, with 10 bases spanning the gap. In DNA form, the CDR3 reads TGTGCCACCAGCAAGGACGGGAACACAGATACGCAGTATTTT. Encoded protein: CATSKDGNTDTQYF.

The V gene is TRBV2, the J gene TRBJ2-7; unclear D gene. Germline lookup yields CDR1 SNHLY and CDR2 FYNNEI. The ends were cut back, 8 bases at V and 2 bases at J, with 13 bases in the middle. There are 13 residues in the CDR3. The CDR3 sequence: CASAIRQAYEQYF. CDR3 sequence (DNA): TGTGCCAGCGCCATCAGGCAGGCCTACGAGCAGTACTTC.

This clone was observed a single time. J is TRBJ1-2 and V is TRBV18; a weak D match, TRBD1 (5 bases). The germline CDR1 and CDR2 sequences are KGHSH and LQKENI. The V end was cut by 0 bases, the J end by 6 bases, with 8 bases between. The length of the CDR3 is 13 residues. In nucleotides, the CDR3 is TGTGCCAGCTCACCACCGGGGGGGGATGGCTACACCTTC. Its protein product is CASSPPGGDGYTF. Filled out from reference TRBV18 and TRBJ1-2, the complete variable domain reads NAGVMQNPRHLVRRRGQEARLRCSPMKGHSHVYWYRQLPEEGLKFMVYLQKENIIDESGMPKERFSAEFPKEGPSILRIQQVVRGDSAAYFCASSPPGGDGYTFGSGTRLTVV.

About this clone: Compared with germline, one end of the junction differs, possibly owing to a read error. This sequence joins TRBV5-6 and TRBJ2-3; weak D call: TRBD2 (5 bases). CDR3 length: 13 amino acids. Per germline, CDR1 SGHDT and CDR2 YYEEEE. The CDR3 sequence is CASTSPSTDTQYF. The CDR3, as DNA: TGTGCCAGCACCTCCCCTAGCACGGATACGCAGTATTTT.

The gene calls are TRBV7-2 and TRBJ1-5; D may be TRBD1 (5 bases). Trimming took off 1 base at V and 5 bases at J, with 6 bases between the two ends. The length of the CDR3 is 13 residues. Germline-derived CDR1 and CDR2 are SGHTA and FQGNSA. The CDR3 nucleotides read TGTGCCAGCAGCTTAGGGGGGGATCAGCCCCAGCATTTT. Protein: CASSLGGDQPQHF.

This chain connects TRBV12-5 to TRBJ2-3; maybe TRBD2 (6 bases). V was trimmed by 3 bases and J by 6 bases, leaving 10 bases between them. Looked up from germline, CDR1 is LGHNT and CDR2 is FRNRAP. The CDR3 consists of 13 residues. CDR3 DNA: TGTGCTAGTGGTTTTTCTAGCGCGGATACGCAGTATTTT. This translates into CASGFSSADTQYF.

This clone has more than one count but fewer than ten. The V call is TRBV7-6, the J call TRBJ2-7; possibly TRBD1 for D (6 bases). The CDR3 is 15 amino acids. Germline CDR1 and CDR2: SGHVS and FNYEAQ. The germline V and J ends were trimmed by 5 bases and 0 bases, with 14 bases remaining between them. The chain's CDR3 is CASSPGPDSSYEQYF. The CDR3 nucleotides read TGTGCCAGCAGCCCCGGCCCGGACAGCTCCTACGAGCAGTACTTC.

The genes are TRBV5-4 and TRBJ1-5; the match to TRBD1 covers 7 bases. CDR3 size: 16 residues. Germline CDR1 is SGHNT and CDR2 is YYREEE (reference sequence). J was trimmed by 5 bases and V by 1 base; bases with no gene match: 9. The CDR3 nucleotides are TGTGCCAGCAGCTTGAGCCCAGGGGGGCCAGATCAGCCCCAGCATTTT. Its protein product is CASSLSPGGPDQPQHF.

The chain uses TRBV4-1 and TRBJ2-7; a possible D gene is TRBD1 (6 bases). Trimming shortened V by 4 bases and J by 3 bases, and 10 bases separated the two germline ends. Germline loops: CDR1 MGHRA, CDR2 YSYEKL. This CDR3 region has 13 residues. CDR3 nucleotide sequence: TGCGCCAGCAGCCGAATACAGGGCTACGAGCAGTACTTC. Protein product: CASSRIQGYEQYF.

V usage is TRBV7-3 and J usage is TRBJ2-1; possibly TRBD1 for D (5 bases). CDR3 length: 15 residues. CDR1 SGHTA and CDR2 FQGTGA come from the germline V gene. Trimming cost V 0 bases and J 7 bases, with 13 bases left between them. The CDR3 is CASSLTPQGWNEQFF. CDR3 DNA sequence: TGTGCCAGCAGCTTAACCCCGCAGGGATGGAATGAGCAGTTCTTC.

The gene calls are TRBV5-1 and TRBJ2-5, with TRBD2 matching 12 bases. Germline CDR1 reads SGHRS; CDR2 reads YFSETQ. The length of the CDR3 is 16 residues. J was trimmed by 4 bases and V by 1 base; bases with no gene match: 5. CDR3 DNA: TGCGCCAGCAGCTTGTCTAGCGGGGGGGCCTTAGAGACCCAGTACTTC. This codes for CASSLSSGGALETQYF. The variable domain in full, with the rest retrieved from reference TRBV5-1 and TRBJ2-5, is KAGVTQTPRYLIKTRGQQVTLSCSPISGHRSVSWYQQTPGQGLQFLFEYFSETQRNKGNFPGRFSGRQFSNSRSEMNVSTLELGDSALYLCASSLSSGGALETQYFGPGTRLLVL.

This clone was seen just once. The genes are TRBV18 and TRBJ1-1; the match to TRBD1 covers 7 bases. This CDR3 spans 14 amino acids. The germline CDR1 and CDR2 sequences are KGHSH and LQKENI. V shed 3 bases and J 4 bases; nucleotides not matched to a gene: 5. The CDR3 DNA sequence: TGTGCCAGCTCACCGGACAGGCCGGGCACTGAAGCTTTCTTT. This encodes CASSPDRPGTEAFF.